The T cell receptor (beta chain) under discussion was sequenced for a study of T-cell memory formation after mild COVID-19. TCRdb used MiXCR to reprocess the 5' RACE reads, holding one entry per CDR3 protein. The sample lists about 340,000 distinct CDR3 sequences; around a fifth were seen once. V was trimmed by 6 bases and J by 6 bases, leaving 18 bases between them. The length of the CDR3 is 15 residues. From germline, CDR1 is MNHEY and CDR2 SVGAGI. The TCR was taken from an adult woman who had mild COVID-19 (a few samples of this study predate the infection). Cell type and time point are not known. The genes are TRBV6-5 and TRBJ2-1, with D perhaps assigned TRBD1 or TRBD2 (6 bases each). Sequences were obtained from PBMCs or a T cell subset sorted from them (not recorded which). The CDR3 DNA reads TGTGCCAGCAGCGGCAGGAGGGGGTTGCTCAATGAGCAGTTCTTC. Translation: CASSGRRGLLNEQFF.